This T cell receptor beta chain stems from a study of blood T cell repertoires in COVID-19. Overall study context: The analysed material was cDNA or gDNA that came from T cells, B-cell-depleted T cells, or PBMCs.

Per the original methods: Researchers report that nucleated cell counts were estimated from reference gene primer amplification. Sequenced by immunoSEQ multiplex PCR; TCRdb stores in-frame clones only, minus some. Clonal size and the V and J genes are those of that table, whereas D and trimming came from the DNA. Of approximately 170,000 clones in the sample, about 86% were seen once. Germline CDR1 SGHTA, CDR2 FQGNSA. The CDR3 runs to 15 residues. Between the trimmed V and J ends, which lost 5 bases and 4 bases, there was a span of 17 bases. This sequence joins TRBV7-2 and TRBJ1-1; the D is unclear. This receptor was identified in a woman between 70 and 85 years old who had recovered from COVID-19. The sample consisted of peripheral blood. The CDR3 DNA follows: TGTGCCAGCAGCCACCTTTACGCCCGGGGCACTGAAGCTTTCTTT. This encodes CASSHLYARGTEAFF.